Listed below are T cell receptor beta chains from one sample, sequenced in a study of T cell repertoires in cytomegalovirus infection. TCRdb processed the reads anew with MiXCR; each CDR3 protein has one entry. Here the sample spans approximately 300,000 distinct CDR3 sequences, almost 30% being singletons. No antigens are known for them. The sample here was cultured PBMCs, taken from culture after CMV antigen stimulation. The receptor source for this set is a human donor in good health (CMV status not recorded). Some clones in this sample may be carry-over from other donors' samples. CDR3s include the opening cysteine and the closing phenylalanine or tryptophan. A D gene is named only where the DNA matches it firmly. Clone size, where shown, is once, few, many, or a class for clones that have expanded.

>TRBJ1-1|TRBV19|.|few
TGTGCCAGTAGTATAGGGCCGGGGAACACTGAAGCTTTCTTT
CASSIGPGNTEAFF
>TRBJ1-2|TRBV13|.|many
TGTGCCAGCAGCATCAGACAGACCCTTAACTATGGCTACACCTTC
CASSIRQTLNYGYTF
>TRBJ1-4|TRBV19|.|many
TGTGCCAGTAGTGCAACTAATGAAAAACTGTTTTTT
CASSATNEKLFF
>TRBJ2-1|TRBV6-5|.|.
TGTGCCAGCAGTTACCATGGGACTTCGAATGAGCAGTTCTTC
CASSYHGTSNEQFF
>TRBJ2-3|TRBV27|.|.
TGTGCCAGCAGTTTTTCGAGGGGGGATACGCAGTATTTT
CASSFSRGDTQYF
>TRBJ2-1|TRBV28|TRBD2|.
TGTGCCAGCAGTCCCCCCCGGGGGGTTGGCGAGCAGTTCTTC
CASSPPRGVGEQFF
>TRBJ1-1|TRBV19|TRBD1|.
TGTGCCAGTAGGGAACAGGGGGCCACTGAAGCTTTCTTT
CASREQGATEAFF
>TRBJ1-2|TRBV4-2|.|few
TGTGCCAGCAGCCAAGGATCAGGGAGCTATGGCTACACCTTC
CASSQGSGSYGYTF
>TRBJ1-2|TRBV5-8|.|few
TGTGCCAGCACCCTCTCCCACAGAGGTGGCTACACCTTC
CASTLSHRGGYTF
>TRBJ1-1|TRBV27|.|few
TGTGCCAGCAGCCCCGCCCCCGGACCCCCTGCAACTGAAGCTTTCTTT
CASSPAPGPPATEAFF
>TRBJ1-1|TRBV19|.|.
TGTGCCAGTAGTTCGTCTCCATTGGGAGCTTTCTTT
CASSSSPLGAFF
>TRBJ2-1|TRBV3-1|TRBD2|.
TGTGCCAGCAGCCAAGATGGAGCGGGAGGGCCTGAGCAGTTCTTC
CASSQDGAGGPEQFF
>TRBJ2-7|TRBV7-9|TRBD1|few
TGTGCCAGCAGCCCCCCAGACAGGGGAGCGATCGAGCAGTACTTC
CASSPPDRGAIEQYF
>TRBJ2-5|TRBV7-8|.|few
TGTGCCAGCAGCTATGAGATCCAAGAGACCCAGTACTTC
CASSYEIQETQYF
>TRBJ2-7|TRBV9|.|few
TGTGCCAGCAGCTCTGGACAGTCCTACGAGCAGTACTTC
CASSSGQSYEQYF
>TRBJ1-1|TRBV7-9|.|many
TGTGCCAGCAGCCCGCAGGACAGTTACACTGAAGCTTTCTTT
CASSPQDSYTEAFF
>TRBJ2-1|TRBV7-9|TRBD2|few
TGTGCCAGCAGCTTAGTCCGGCGGGGGGATGAGCAGTTCTTC
CASSLVRRGDEQFF
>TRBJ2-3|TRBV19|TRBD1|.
TGTGCCAGTGGGACAGCCCGAAGCACAGATACGCAGTATTTT
CASGTARSTDTQYF